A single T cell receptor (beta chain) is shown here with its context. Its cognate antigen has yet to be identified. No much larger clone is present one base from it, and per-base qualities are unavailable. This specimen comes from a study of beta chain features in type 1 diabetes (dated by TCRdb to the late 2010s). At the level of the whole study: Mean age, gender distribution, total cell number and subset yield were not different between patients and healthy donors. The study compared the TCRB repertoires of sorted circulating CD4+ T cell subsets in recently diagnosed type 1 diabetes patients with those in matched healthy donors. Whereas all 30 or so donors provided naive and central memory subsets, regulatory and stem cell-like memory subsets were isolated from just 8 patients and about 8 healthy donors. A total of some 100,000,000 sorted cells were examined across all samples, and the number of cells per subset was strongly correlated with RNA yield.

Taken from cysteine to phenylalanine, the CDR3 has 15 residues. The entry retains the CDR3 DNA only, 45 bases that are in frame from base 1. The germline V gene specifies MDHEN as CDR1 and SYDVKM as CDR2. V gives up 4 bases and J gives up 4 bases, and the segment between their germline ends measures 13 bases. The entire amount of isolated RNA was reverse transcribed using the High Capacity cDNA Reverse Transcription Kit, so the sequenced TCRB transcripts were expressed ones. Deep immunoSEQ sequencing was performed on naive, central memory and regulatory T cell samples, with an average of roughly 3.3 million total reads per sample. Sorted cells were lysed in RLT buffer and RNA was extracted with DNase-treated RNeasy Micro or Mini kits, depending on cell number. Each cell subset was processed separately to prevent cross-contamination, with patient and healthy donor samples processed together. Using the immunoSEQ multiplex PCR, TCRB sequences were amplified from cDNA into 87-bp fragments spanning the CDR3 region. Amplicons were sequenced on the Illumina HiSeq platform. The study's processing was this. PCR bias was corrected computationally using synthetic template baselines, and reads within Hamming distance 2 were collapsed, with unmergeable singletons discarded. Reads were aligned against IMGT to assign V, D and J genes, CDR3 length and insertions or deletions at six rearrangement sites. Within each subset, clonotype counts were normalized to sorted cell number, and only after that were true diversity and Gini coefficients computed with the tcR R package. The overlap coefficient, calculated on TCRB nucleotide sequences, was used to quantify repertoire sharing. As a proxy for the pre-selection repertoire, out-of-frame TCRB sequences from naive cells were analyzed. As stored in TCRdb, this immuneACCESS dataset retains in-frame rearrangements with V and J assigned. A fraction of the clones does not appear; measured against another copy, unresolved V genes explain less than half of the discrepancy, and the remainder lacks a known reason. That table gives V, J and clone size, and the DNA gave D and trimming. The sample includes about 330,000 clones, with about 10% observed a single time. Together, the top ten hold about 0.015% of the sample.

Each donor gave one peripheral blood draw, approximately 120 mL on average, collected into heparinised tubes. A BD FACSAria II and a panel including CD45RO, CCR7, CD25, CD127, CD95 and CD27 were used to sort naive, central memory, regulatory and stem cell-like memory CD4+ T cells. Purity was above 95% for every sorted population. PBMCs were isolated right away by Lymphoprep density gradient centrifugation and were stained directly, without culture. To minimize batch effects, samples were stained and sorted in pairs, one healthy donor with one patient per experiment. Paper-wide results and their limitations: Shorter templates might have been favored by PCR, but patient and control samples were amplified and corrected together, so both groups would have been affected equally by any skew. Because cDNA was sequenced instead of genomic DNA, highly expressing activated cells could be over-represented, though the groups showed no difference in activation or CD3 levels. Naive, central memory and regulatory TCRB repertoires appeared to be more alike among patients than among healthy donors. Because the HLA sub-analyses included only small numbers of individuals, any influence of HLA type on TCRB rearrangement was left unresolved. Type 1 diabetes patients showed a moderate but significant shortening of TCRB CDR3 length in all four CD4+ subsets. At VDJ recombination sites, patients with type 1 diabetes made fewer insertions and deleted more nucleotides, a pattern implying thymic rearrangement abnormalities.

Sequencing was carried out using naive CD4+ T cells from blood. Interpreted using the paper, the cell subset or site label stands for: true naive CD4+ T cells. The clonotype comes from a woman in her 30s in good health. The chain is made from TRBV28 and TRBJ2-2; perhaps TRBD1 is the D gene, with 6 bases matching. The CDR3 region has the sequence CASSSLGQFTGELFF. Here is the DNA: TGTGCCAGCAGTTCTTTGGGACAATTCACCGGGGAGCTGTTTTTT.